This paragraph covers one TCR beta chain sequence. Its cognate antigen is unknown. This entry belongs to a study of post-analysis software for immune sequencing data. Study details: Included courses were relapsing-remitting and secondary progressive multiple sclerosis; progressive-relapsing multiple sclerosis was also included.

Included in the TCR beta cDNA libraries were unique molecular identifiers. One entry per CDR3 protein results from TCRdb running MiXCR on the PCR reads. This sample has fewer than 900,000 distinct CDR3 sequences; 46% occur once, and the top ten carry 4% to 5%. Regarding the study as a whole: Samples made in the same batch grouped tightly together by F measure. When patients were compared with controls, a handful of TRBV segments were more frequent, TRBV5-6, TRBV5-1 and TRBV20-1 among them. For normalized Chao1 diversity, multiple sclerosis patients scored significantly lower than controls did.

The V end lost 3 bases, the J end lost 4 bases, and 18 bases lay between the germline ends. This CDR3 comprises 16 residues. The sample comprised blood. This receptor was taken from a girl aged 10 to 17 with multiple sclerosis. The rearrangement links TRBV12-3 or TRBV12-4 to TRBJ2-5; possible D gene TRBD2, 6 bases. DNA of the CDR3: TGTGCCAGCAGTTTCAGCGGGTCGGGCGTTTTAGAGACCCAGTACTTC. Translation: CASSFSGSGVLETQYF.